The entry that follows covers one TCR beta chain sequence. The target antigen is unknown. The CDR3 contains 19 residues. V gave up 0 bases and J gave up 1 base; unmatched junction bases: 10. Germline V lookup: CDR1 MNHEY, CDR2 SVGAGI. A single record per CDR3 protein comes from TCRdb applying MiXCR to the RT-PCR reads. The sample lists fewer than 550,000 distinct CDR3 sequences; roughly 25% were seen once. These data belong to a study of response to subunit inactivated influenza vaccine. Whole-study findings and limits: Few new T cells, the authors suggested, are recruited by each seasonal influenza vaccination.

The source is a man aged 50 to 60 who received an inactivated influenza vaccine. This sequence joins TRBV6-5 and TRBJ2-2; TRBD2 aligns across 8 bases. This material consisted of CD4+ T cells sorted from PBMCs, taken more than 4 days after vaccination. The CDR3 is CASSYSSPLAGRNTGELFF. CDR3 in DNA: TGTGCCAGCAGTTACTCGAGCCCTTTAGCGGGGAGGAACACCGGGGAGCTGTTTTTT.